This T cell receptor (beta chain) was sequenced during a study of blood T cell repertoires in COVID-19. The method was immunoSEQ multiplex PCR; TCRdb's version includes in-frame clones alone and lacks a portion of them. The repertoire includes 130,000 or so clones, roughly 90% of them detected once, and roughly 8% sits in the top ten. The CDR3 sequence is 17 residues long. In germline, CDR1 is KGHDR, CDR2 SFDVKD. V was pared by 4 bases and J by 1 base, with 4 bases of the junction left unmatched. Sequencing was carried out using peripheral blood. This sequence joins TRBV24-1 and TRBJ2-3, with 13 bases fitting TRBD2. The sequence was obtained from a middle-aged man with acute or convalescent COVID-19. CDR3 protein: CATSDPGTSGGTDTQYF. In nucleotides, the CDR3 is TGTGCCACCAGTGACCCGGGGACTAGCGGGGGCACAGATACGCAGTATTTT.